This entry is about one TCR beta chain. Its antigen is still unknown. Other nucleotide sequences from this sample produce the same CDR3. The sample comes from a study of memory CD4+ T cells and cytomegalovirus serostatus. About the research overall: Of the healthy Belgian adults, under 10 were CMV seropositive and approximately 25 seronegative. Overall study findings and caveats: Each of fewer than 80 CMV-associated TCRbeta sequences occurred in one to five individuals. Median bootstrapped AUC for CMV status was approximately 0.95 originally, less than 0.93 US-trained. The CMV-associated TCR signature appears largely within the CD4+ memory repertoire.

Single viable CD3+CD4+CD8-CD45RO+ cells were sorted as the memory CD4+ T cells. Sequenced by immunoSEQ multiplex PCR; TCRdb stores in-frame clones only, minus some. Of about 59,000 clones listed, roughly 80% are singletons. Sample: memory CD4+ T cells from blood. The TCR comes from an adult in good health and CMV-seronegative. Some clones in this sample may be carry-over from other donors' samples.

CDR3 in amino acids: CASSQGSNQPQHF. The CDR3 DNA is TGTGCCAGCAGTCAGGGGTCCAATCAGCCCCAGCATTTT. The chain has TRBV6-5 and TRBJ1-5; the D gene is possibly TRBD1 (6 bases). The V and J ends lost 5 bases and 3 bases respectively, with 8 bases between them. The CDR3 runs to 13 residues. Looked up from germline, CDR1 is MNHEY and CDR2 is SVGAGI.